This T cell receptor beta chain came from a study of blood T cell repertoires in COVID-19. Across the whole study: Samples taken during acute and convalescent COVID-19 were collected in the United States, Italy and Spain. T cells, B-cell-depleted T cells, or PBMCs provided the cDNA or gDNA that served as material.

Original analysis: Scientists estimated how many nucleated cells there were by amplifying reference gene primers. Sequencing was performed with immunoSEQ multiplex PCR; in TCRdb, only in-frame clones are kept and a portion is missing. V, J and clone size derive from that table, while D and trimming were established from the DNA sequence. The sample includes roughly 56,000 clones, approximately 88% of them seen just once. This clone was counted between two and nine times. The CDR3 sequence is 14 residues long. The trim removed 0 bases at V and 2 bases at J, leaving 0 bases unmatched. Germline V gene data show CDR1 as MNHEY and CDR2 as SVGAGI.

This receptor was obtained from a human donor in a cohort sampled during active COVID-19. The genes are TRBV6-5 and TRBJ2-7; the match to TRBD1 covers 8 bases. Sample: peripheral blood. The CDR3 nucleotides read TGTGCCAGCAGTTACTCGACAGGGGCCTACGAGCAGTACTTC. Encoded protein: CASSYSTGAYEQYF.